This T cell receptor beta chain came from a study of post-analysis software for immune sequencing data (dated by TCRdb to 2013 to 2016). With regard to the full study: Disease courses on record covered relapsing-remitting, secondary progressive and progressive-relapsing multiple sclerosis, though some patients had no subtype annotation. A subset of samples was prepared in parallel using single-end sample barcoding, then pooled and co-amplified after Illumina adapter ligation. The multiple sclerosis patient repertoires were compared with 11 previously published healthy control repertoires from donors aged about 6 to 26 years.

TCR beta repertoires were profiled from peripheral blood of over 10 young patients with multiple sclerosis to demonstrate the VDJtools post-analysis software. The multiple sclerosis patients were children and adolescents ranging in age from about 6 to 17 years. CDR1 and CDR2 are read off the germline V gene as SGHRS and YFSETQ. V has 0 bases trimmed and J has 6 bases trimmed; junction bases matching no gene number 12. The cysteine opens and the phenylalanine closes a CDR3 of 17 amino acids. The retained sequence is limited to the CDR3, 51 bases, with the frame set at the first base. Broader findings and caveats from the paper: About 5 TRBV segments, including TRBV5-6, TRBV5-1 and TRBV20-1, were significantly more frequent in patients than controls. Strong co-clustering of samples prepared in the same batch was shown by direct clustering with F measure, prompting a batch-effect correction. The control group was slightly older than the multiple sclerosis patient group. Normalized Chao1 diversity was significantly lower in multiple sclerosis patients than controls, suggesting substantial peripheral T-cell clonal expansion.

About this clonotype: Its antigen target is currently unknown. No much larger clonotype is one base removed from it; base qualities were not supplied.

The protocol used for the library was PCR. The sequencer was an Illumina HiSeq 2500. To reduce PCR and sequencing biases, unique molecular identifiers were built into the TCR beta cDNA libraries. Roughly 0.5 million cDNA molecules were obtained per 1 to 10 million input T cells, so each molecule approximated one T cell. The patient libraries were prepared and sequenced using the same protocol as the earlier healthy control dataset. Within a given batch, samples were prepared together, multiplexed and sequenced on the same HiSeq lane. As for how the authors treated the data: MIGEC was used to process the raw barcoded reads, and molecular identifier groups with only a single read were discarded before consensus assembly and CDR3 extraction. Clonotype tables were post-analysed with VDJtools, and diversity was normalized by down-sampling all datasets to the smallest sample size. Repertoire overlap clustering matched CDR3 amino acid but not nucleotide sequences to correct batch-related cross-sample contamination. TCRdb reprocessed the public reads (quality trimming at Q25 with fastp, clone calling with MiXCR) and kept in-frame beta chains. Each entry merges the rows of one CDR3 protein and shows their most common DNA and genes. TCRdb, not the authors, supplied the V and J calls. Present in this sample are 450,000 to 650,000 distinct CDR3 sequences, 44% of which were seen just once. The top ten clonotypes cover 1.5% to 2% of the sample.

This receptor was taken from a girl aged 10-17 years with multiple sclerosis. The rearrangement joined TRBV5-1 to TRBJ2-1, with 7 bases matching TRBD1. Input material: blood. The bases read TGCGCCAGCAGCTTGGAAGGGGGCGCGACAGGGATCAATGAGCAGTTCTTC. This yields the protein CASSLEGGATGINEQFF.